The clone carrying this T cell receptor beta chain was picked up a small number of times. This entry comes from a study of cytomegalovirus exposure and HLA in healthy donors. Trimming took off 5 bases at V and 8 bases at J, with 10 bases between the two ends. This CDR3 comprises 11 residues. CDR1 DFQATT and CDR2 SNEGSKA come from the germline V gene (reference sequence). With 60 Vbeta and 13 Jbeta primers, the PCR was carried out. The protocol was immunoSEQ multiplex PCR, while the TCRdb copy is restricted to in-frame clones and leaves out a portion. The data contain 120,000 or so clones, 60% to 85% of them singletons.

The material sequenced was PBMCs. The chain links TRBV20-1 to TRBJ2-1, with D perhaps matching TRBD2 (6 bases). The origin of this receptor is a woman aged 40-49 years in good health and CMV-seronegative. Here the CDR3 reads CSAREWDEQFF. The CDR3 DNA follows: TGCAGTGCTCGGGAGTGGGATGAGCAGTTCTTC.